This note documents a single T cell receptor beta chain sequence. The junction does not match germline at one end; this may be a read error. This entry comes from a study of identical twins. CDR3 length equals 14 residues. The germline gives CDR1 MNHEY, CDR2 SVGEGT. TCRdb re-called the 5' RACE reads through MiXCR, storing one row per CDR3 protein. Among around 1.7 million distinct CDR3 sequences, roughly 35% were seen once, and the ten largest hold roughly 0.3%. J is TRBJ1-2 and V is TRBV6-2 or TRBV6-3; TRBD1 might be the D (6 bases). Material for sequencing was cord blood. The origin of this receptor is a newborn girl in good health. The CDR3 here is CTSSYSDRLYGYTF. As DNA, the CDR3 is TGTACCAGCAGTTACTCTGACAGGCTCTATGGCTACACCTTC.